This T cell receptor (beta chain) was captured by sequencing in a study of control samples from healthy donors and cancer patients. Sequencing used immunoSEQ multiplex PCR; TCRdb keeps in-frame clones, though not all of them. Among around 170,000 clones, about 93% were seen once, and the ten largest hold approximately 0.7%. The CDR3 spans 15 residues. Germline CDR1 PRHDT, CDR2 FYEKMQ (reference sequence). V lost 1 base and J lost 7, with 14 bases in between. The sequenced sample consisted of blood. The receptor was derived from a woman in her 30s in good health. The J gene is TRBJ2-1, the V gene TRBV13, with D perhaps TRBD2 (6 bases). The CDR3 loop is CASSLAGDVNNEQFF. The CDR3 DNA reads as TGTGCCAGCAGCTTAGCGGGAGATGTGAATAATGAGCAGTTCTTC.